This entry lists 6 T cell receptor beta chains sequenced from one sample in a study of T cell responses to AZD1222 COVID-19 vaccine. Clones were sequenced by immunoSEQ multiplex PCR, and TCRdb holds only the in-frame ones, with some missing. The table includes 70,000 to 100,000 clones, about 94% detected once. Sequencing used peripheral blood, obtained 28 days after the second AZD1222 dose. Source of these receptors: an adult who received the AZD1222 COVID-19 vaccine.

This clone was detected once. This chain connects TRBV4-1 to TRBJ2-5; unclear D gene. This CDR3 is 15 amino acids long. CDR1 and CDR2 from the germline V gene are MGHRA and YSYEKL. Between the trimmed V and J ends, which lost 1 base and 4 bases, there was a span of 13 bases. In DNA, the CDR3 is TGCGCCAGCAGCCAAGTAGGAAGCTCCCGAGAGACCCAGTACTTC. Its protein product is CASSQVGSSRETQYF.

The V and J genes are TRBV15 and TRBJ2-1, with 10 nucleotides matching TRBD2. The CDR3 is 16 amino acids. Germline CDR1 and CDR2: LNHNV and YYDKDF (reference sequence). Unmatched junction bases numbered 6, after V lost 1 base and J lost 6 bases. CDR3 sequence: CATSRGLAGAINEQFF. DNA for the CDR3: TGTGCCACCAGCAGAGGCCTAGCGGGGGCGATCAATGAGCAGTTCTTC.

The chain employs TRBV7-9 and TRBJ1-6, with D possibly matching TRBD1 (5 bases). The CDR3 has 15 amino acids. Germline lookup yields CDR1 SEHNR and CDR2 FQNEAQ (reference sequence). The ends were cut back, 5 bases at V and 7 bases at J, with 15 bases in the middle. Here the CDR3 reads CASSLPGPRNSPLHF. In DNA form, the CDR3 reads TGTGCCAGCAGCCTCCCGGGGCCGAGGAATTCACCCCTCCACTTT.

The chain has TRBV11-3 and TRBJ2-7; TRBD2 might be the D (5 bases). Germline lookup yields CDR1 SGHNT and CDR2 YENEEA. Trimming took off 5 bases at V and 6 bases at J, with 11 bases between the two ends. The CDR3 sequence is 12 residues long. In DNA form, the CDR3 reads TGTGCCAGCAGCCAGGCGGGTGGCGAGCAGTACTTC. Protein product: CASSQAGGEQYF.

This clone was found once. The CDR3 sequence is CASSISQGRNSPLHF. CDR3 nucleotide sequence: TGTGCCAGTAGTATTTCACAGGGAAGGAATTCACCCCTCCACTTT. The rearrangement joins TRBV19 to TRBJ1-6; the D gene is possibly TRBD1 (6 bases). Germline CDR1 is LNHDA and CDR2 is SQIVND (reference sequence). V gave up 3 bases and J gave up 7 bases, with 13 bases separating them. The CDR3 consists of 15 residues.

In nucleotides, the CDR3 is TGTGCCAGCAGCGACGACAGGAGCAGTTCCTACGAGCAGTACTTC. Translating gives CASSDDRSSSYEQYF. The chain couples TRBV14 to TRBJ2-7; weak D call: TRBD1 (6 bases). V lost 5 bases to trimming and J lost 1 base, with 15 bases between them. The CDR3 has 15 amino acids. Germline V gene sequence: CDR1 SGHDN, CDR2 FVKESK.